This T cell receptor (beta chain) was documented in a study of early T cells in non-severe SARS-CoV-2 infection. Background on the study: Bulk RNA isolated from unsorted whole blood underwent sequencing; chains were not paired. Overall study results and limits: VDJdb-based matching was biased toward anti-spike CD8 responses and missed private and CD4 specificities.

In this sample, this clonotype turned up a few times. As yet, its antigen is unknown. TCRdb re-called the 5' RACE reads with MiXCR, one entry per CDR3 protein. The repertoire includes some 30,000 distinct CDR3 sequences, 6.6% of them detected once, and around 2.9% sits in the top ten. The CDR3 length is 16 residues. Deletions cut 4 bases from V and 1 base from J, with 16 bases between. The V gene's germline CDR1 is LGHDT and CDR2 YNNKEL (reference sequence). The sequencing input was whole blood. V is TRBV3-1 and J is TRBJ2-5, with D tentatively TRBD1 (5 bases). The source of this sequence is an adult who was a healthcare worker with PCR-confirmed SARS-CoV-2 infection or an uninfected control (not recorded which). CDR3 sequence reads: CASSRILQELQETQYF. As DNA, the CDR3 is TGTGCCAGCAGCCGGATCTTACAGGAACTCCAAGAGACCCAGTACTTC.